The 3 T cell receptor beta chains presented below share a single source sample, sequenced in a study of T cells in Graves' hyperthyroidism and ophthalmopathy. Amplified regions were TCR beta CDR3 sequences from RNA transcripts. HTBI primers drove first-round RT-PCR of the TCR CDR3. TCRdb reprocessed the multiplex PCR reads via MiXCR and lists one record per CDR3 protein. Counted here are about 160,000 distinct CDR3 sequences, around 8.9% occurring once; the ten biggest clones make up roughly 23%. Material: blood. The receptors originated from a young woman with Graves' hyperthyroidism that later progressed to Graves' ophthalmopathy.

The sample holds many counts of this clonotype. The chain uses TRBV7-7 and TRBJ2-7, with D perhaps TRBD1 (6 bases). The V end lost 4 bases, the J end lost 7 bases, and 14 bases lay between the germline ends. CDR3 length: 13 amino acids. The germline V gene encodes CDR1 SSHAT and CDR2 FNYEAQ (reference sequence). CDR3 nucleotides: TGTGCCAGCAGCTCTACAGGCACAGGGGAGCAGTACTTC. Protein sequence: CASSSTGTGEQYF.

This clonotype was detected ten times or more. The chain recombines TRBV2 with TRBJ2-7; maybe TRBD1 (5 bases). Trimming shortened V by 4 bases and J by 2 bases, and 15 bases separated the two germline ends. The CDR3 sequence is 15 residues long. Per germline, CDR1 SNHLY and CDR2 FYNNEI. CDR3 protein: CASSVAAGLTYEQYF. CDR3 DNA sequence: TGTGCCAGCAGTGTCGCGGCAGGGCTAACCTACGAGCAGTACTTC.

This clonotype has ten or more counts. This chain connects TRBV27 to TRBJ1-4; 9 nucleotides match TRBD1. Trimming removed 5 bases from V and 8 bases from J; junction bases left unmatched: 15. This CDR3 contains 17 residues. Germline loops: CDR1 MNHEY, CDR2 SMNVEV (reference sequence). Written as DNA, the CDR3 is TGTGCCAGCAGTACAAAACCGCCGGGACAGGGTAGAGAAAAACTGTTTTTT. It codes for CASSTKPPGQGREKLFF.